The next 10 T cell receptor beta chains were all read from a single sample in a study of OX40 agonist ivuxolimab in advanced cancers. Some clones are missing from TCRdb's copy, which holds only in-frame ones; the method was immunoSEQ multiplex PCR. The table lists about 88,000 clones, roughly 85% of them singletons, with roughly 0.22% in the top ten. Sequences were derived from CD4+ or CD8+ T cells sorted from blood, sampled in a trial of the OX40 agonist ivuxolimab. The receptors were gathered from an adult with an advanced solid tumor such as melanoma, head and neck, liver or kidney cancer.

This clone was observed a few times. The chain recombines TRBV18 with TRBJ1-1, with 9 bases lining up with TRBD1. V lost 4 bases, J lost 3 bases, and 9 bases stayed unmatched. The CDR3 length is 16 residues. The germline CDR1 and CDR2 sequences are KGHSH and LQKENI. Here the CDR3 DNA reads TGTGCCAGCTCACACGGACAGGGGAGGGTAGACACTGAAGCTTTCTTT. This gives the protein CASSHGQGRVDTEAFF.

Remarks on this clone: Other nucleotide sequences in the sample specify the same CDR3. The chain links TRBV18 to TRBJ2-2, with unresolved D. The V and J ends lost 5 bases and 0 bases respectively, with 1 base between them. Germline V gives CDR1 KGHSH, CDR2 LQKENI. This CDR3 spans 12 amino acids. Here the CDR3 DNA reads TGTGCCAGCTCATCGAACACCGGGGAGCTGTTTTTT. Amino acids: CASSSNTGELFF.

On this clone: In the same sample, other DNA sequences code for this CDR3. This chain links TRBV5-1 with TRBJ2-1; the match to TRBD1 covers 8 bases. V lost 2 bases and J lost 6; bases outside the gene matches: 4. Germline CDR1 and CDR2: SGHRS and YFSETQ. The CDR3 contains 14 residues. The CDR3 DNA reads TGCGCCAGCAGCTTAGGGACAGGTGGCAATGAGCAGTTCTTC. Translated: CASSLGTGGNEQFF.

The chain employs TRBV28 and TRBJ1-4; a weak D match, TRBD1 (5 bases). The germline V gene encodes CDR1 MDHEN and CDR2 SYDVKM. V lost 2 bases and J 5 bases, leaving 24 bases between the germline ends. The CDR3 sequence is 19 residues long. In DNA, the CDR3 is TGTGCCAGCAGTTTACCCCACCAGGGATTATTAAGGAGGAATGAAAAACTGTTTTTT. Translated: CASSLPHQGLLRRNEKLFF.

This rearrangement joins TRBV20-1 to TRBJ1-3; the D is unclear. The length of the CDR3 is 11 residues. The germline V gene encodes CDR1 DFQATT and CDR2 SNEGSKA (reference sequence). Trimming pared 0 bases from V and 7 bases from J, leaving 4 bases between. The CDR3 DNA reads TGCAGTGCTAGAGACGAGAACACCATATATTTT. This sequence encodes CSARDENTIYF.

This chain joins TRBV18 and TRBJ1-1; unclear D gene. The CDR3 loop spans 15 amino acids. V lost 4 bases and J 6 bases, leaving 18 bases between the germline ends. From germline, CDR1 is KGHSH and CDR2 LQKENI. In nucleotides, the CDR3 is TGTGCCAGCTCACAAACCCAGGCGTCCGTGGCTGAAGCTTTCTTT. Translating it yields CASSQTQASVAEAFF.

A remark on this clone: A junction end diverges from the germline sequence, so it may reflect a read error. The rearrangement joins TRBV7-7 to TRBJ1-4, with D unresolved. This CDR3 is 13 amino acids long. Germline CDR1 reads SSHAT; CDR2 reads FNYEAQ (reference sequence). CDR3 sequence reads: CASSLGHNEKLFF. In nucleotides, the CDR3 is TGTGCTAGCAGCTTAGGGCATAATGAAAAACTGTTTTTT.

DNA for the CDR3: TGTGCCAGCAGTGAACGGACTTCAGCCAAAAACATTCAGTACTTC. Encoded protein: CASSERTSAKNIQYF. The rearrangement links TRBV6-1 to TRBJ2-4; a weak D match, TRBD2 (5 bases). The CDR3 has 15 residues. CDR1 is MNHNS and CDR2 is SASEGT in the germline V gene. The V gene lost 2 bases and the J gene lost 0 bases, with 8 bases spanning the gap.

The CDR3, as DNA: TGTGCCAGCAGCTTATTTCAGGGTCCGAACACTGAAGCTTTCTTT. Amino acid sequence: CASSLFQGPNTEAFF. The chain combines TRBV7-6 with TRBJ1-1; the D gene is possibly TRBD1 (5 bases). The germline gives CDR1 SGHVS, CDR2 FNYEAQ. The CDR3 loop spans 15 amino acids. The V gene lost 2 bases and the J gene lost 1 base, with 11 bases spanning the gap.

The V gene is TRBV18, the J gene TRBJ1-2; D ambiguous. The length of the CDR3 is 16 residues. Per the germline V gene, CDR1 is KGHSH and CDR2 is LQKENI. The V end was cut by 3 bases, the J end by 0 bases, with 14 bases between. CDR3 bases: TGTGCCAGCTCACCCTTTGGATCCGGGCCTAACTATGGCTACACCTTC. Its translation is CASSPFGSGPNYGYTF.